Shown below are 3 T cell receptor beta chains from a single sample sequenced in a study of OX40 agonist ivuxolimab in advanced cancers. Assay used: immunoSEQ multiplex PCR; TCRdb lists only in-frame clones, some missing. Of about 16,000 clones listed, around 84% were seen once; the top ten hold 0.65% to 0.7%. The material sequenced was CD4+ or CD8+ T cells sorted from blood, taken in a trial of the OX40 agonist ivuxolimab. The receptors here all came from an adult with an advanced solid tumor such as melanoma, head and neck, liver or kidney cancer.

This chain uses TRBV27 with TRBJ1-4; D gene unclear. Germline CDR1 MNHEY, CDR2 SMNVEV (reference sequence). The CDR3 runs 16 residues. The germline V and J ends were trimmed by 4 bases and 6 bases, with 18 bases remaining between them. The CDR3, as DNA: TGTGCCAGCAGTTCACTTGGGTTGGGGAGGCATGAAAAACTGTTTTTT. The encoded protein is CASSSLGLGRHEKLFF.

The chain is built from TRBV2 and TRBJ1-4; the match to TRBD1 covers 8 bases. The CDR3 is made up of 13 amino acids. V gave up 9 bases and J gave up 6 bases; unmatched junction bases: 6. The V gene's germline CDR1 is SNHLY and CDR2 FYNNEI. The CDR3 spells CARRTGLDEKLFF. The CDR3 DNA is TGTGCCAGACGGACAGGGTTGGATGAAAAACTGTTTTTT.

The rearrangement joins TRBV7-9 to TRBJ2-2, with D unresolved. Trimming pared 3 bases from V and 6 bases from J, leaving 5 bases between. The CDR3 consists of 12 residues. Germline CDR1 is SEHNR and CDR2 is FQNEAQ (reference sequence). The CDR3 protein is CASSLGPGELFF. The CDR3 DNA follows: TGTGCCAGCAGCTTGGGTCCCGGGGAGCTGTTTTTT.